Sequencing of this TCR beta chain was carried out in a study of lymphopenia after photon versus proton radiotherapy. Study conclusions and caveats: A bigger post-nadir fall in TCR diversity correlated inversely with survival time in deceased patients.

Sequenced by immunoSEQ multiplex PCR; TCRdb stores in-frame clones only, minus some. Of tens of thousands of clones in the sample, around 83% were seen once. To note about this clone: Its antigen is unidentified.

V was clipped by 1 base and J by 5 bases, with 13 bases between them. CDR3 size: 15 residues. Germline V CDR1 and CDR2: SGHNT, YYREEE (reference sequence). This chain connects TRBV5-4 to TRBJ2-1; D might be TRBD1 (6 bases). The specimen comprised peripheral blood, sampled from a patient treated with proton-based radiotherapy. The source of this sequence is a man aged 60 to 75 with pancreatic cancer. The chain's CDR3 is CASSLSQGLNNEQFF. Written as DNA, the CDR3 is TGTGCCAGCAGCTTGTCACAGGGTTTGAACAATGAGCAGTTCTTC.